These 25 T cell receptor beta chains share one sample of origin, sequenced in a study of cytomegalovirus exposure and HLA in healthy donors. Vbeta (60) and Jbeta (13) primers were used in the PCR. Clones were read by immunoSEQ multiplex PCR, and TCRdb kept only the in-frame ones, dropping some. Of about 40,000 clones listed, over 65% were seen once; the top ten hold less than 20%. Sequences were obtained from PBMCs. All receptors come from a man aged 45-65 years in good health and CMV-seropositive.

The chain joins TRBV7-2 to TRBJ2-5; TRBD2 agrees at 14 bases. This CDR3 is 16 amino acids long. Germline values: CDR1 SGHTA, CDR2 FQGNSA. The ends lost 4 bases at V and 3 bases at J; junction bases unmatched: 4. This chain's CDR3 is CASSWSTSGGEETQYF. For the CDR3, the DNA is TGTGCCAGCAGCTGGTCGACTAGCGGGGGGGAAGAGACCCAGTACTTC.

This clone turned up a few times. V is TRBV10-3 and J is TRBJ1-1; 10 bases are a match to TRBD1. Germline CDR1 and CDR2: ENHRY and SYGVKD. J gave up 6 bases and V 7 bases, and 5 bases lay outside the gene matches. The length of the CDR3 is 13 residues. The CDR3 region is CAIKRQGAPEAFF. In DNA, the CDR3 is TGTGCCATCAAGAGACAGGGGGCCCCTGAAGCTTTCTTT.

The CDR3 DNA follows: TGCAGCGTTGGGACAGAACCCTACGAGCAGTACTTC. Translating gives CSVGTEPYEQYF. The chain employs TRBV29-1 and TRBJ2-7; D is possibly TRBD1 (6 bases). In germline, CDR1 is SQVTM, CDR2 ANQGSEA. V was pared by 4 bases and J by 2 bases, with 9 bases between. The length of the CDR3 is 12 residues.

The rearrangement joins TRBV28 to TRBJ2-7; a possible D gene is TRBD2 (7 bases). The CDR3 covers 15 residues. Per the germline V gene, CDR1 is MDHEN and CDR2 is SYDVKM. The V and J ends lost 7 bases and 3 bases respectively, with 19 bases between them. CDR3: CASNQPGGGFYEQYF. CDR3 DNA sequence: TGTGCCAGCAACCAGCCGGGGGGCGGCTTCTACGAGCAGTACTTC.

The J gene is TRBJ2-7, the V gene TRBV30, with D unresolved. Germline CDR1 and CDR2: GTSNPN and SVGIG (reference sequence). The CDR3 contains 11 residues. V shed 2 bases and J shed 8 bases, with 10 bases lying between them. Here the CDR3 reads CAWSIGVQQYF. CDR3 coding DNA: TGTGCCTGGAGTATCGGAGTTCAGCAGTACTTC.

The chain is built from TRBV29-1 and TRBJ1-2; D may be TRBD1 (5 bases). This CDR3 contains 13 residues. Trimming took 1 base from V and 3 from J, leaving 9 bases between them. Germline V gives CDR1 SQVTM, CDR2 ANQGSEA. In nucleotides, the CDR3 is TGCAGCGTTGAAGGGTTAGGGGACTATGGCTACACCTTC. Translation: CSVEGLGDYGYTF.

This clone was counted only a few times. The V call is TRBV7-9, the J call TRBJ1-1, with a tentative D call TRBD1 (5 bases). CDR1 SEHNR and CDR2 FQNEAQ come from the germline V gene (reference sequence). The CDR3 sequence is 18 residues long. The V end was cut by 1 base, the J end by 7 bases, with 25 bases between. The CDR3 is CASSLVTGRVHDSFEAFF. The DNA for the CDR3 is TGTGCCAGCAGCTTAGTTACAGGCCGGGTCCATGATAGCTTTGAAGCTTTCTTT.

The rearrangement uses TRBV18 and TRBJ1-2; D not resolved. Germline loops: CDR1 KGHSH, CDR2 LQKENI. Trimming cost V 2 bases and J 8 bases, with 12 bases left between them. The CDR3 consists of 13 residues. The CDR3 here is CASSPSYTQGYTF. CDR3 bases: TGTGCCAGCTCACCATCTTACACCCAGGGCTACACCTTC.

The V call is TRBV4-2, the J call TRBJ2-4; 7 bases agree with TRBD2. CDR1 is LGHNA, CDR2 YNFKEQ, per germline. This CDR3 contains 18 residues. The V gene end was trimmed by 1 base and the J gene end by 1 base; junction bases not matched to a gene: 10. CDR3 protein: CASSQGESVSGAKNIQYF. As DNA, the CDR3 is TGTGCCAGCAGCCAAGGTGAAAGTGTTAGCGGGGCCAAAAACATTCAGTACTTC.

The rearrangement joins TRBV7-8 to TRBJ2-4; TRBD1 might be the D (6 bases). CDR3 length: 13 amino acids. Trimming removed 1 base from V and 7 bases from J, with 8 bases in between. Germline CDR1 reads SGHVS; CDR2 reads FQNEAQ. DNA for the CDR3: TGTGCCAGCAGCTTAGTGAGGGGGAACATTCAGTACTTC. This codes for CASSLVRGNIQYF. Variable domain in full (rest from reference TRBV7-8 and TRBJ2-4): GAGVSQSPRYKVAKRGQDVALRCDPISGHVSLFWYQQALGQGPEFLTYFQNEAQLDKSGLPSDRFFAERPEGSVSTLKIQRTQQEDSAVYLCASSLVRGNIQYFGAGTRLSVL.

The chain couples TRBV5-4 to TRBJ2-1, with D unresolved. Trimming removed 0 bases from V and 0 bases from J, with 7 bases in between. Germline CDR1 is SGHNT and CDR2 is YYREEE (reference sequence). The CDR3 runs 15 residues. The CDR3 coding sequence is TGTGCCAGCAGCTTGGGCCGGAGCTCCTACAATGAGCAGTTCTTC. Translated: CASSLGRSSYNEQFF.

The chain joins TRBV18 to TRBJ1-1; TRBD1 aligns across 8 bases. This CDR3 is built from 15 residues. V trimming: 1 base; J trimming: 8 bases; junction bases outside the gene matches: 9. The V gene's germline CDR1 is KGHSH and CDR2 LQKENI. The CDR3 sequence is CASSPLLGGQGEAFF. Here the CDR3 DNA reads TGTGCCAGCTCACCACTGCTTGGTGGACAGGGAGAAGCTTTCTTT.

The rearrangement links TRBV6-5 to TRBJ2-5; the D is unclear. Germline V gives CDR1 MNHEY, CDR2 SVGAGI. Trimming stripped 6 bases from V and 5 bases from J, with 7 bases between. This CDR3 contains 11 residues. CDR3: CASRELETQYF. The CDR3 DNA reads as TGTGCCAGCAGAGAACTCGAGACCCAGTACTTC.

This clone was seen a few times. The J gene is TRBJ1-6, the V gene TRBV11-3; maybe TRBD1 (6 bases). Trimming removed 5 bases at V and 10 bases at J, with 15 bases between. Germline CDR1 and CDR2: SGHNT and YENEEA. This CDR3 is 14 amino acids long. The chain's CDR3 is CASSGRGKKSPLHF. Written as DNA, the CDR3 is TGTGCCAGCAGCGGCAGGGGAAAGAAGTCACCCCTCCACTTT. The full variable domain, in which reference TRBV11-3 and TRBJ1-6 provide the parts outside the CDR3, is EAGVVQSPRYKIIEKKQPVAFWCNPISGHNTLYWYLQNLGQGPELLIRYENEEAVDDSQLPKDRFSAERLKGVDSTLKIQPAELGDSAVYLCASSGRGKKSPLHFGNGTRLTVT.

CDR3 loop: CASSPTGSTEAFF. CDR3 nucleotide sequence: TGTGCCAGCAGCCCCACGGGGTCCACTGAAGCTTTCTTT. The V and J genes are TRBV9 and TRBJ1-1; D is uncertain. V dropped 4 bases and J dropped 4 bases, with 11 bases sitting between them. In germline, CDR1 is SGDLS, CDR2 YYNGEE. This CDR3 has 13 amino acids. The full variable domain, in which reference TRBV9 and TRBJ1-1 provide the parts outside the CDR3, is DSGVTQTPKHLITATGQRVTLRCSPRSGDLSVYWYQQSLDQGLQFLIQYYNGEERAKGNILERFSAQQFPDLHSELNLSSLELGDSALYFCASSPTGSTEAFFGQGTRLTVV.

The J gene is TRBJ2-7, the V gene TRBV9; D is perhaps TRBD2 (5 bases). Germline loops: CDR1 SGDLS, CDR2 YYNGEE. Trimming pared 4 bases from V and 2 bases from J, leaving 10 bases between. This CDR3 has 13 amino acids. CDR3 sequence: CASSTGLAYEQYF. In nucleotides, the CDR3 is TGTGCCAGCAGCACTGGACTCGCCTACGAGCAGTACTTC.

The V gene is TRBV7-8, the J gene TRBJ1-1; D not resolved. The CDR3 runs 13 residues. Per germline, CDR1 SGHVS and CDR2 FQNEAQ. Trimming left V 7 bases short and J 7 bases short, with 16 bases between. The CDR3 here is CASTPISRGEAFF. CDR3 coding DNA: TGTGCCAGCACCCCTATATCCCGGGGTGAAGCTTTCTTT.

CDR3 residues: CSVDGGLARADTQYF. The CDR3 DNA reads as TGCAGCGTTGATGGAGGCTTAGCGAGGGCAGATACGCAGTATTTT. V gene TRBV29-1 combines with J gene TRBJ2-3, with D possibly matching TRBD2 (5 bases). CDR1 and CDR2 (germline): SQVTM, ANQGSEA. V was pared by 3 bases and J by 4 bases, with 17 bases between. The CDR3 is made up of 15 amino acids.

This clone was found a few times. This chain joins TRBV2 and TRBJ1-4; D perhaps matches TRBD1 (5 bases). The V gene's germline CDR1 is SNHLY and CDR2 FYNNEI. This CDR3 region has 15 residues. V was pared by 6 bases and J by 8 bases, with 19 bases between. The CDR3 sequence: CASRREGGRGEKLFF. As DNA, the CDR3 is TGTGCCAGCAGGAGGGAGGGTGGTAGGGGCGAAAAACTGTTTTTT.

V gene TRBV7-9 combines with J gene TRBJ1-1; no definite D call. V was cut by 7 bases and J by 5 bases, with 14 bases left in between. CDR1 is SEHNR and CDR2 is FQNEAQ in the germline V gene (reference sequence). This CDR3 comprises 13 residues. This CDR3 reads CASKEVGNTEAFF. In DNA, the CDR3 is TGTGCCAGCAAGGAGGTAGGGAATACTGAAGCTTTCTTT.

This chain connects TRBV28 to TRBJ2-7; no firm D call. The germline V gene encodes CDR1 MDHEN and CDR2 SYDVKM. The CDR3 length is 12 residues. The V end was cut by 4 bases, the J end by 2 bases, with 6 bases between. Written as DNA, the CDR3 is TGTGCCAGCAGTTCTCCGGCCTACGAGCAGTACTTC. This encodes CASSSPAYEQYF.

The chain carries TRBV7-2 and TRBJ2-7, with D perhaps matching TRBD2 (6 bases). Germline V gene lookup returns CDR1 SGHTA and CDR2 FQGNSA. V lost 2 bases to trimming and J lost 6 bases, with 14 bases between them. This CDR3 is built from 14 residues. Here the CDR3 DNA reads TGTGCCAGCAGCTTAACAGGCGGGGATCGCGAGCAGTACTTC. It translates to CASSLTGGDREQYF.

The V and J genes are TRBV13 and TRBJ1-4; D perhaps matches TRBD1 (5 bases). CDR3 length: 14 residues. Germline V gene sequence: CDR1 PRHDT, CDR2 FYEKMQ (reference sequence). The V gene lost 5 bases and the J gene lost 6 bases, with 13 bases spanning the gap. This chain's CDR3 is CASSRRAGDEKLFF. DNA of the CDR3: TGTGCCAGCAGCCGACGGGCGGGGGATGAAAAACTGTTTTTT.

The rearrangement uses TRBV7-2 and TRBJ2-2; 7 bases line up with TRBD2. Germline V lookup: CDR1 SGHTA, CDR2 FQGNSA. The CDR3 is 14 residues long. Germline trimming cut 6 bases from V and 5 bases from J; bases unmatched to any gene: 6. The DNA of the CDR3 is TGTGCCAGCAGTCTAGCGGCAATAACCGGGGAGCTGTTTTTT. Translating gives CASSLAAITGELFF.

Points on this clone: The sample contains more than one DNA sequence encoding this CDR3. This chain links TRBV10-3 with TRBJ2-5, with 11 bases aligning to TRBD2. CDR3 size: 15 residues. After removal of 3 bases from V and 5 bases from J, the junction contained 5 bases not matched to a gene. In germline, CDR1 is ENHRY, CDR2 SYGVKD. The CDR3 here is CAISDSGGAQETQYF. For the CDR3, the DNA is TGTGCCATCAGTGATAGCGGGGGGGCTCAGGAGACCCAGTACTTC.